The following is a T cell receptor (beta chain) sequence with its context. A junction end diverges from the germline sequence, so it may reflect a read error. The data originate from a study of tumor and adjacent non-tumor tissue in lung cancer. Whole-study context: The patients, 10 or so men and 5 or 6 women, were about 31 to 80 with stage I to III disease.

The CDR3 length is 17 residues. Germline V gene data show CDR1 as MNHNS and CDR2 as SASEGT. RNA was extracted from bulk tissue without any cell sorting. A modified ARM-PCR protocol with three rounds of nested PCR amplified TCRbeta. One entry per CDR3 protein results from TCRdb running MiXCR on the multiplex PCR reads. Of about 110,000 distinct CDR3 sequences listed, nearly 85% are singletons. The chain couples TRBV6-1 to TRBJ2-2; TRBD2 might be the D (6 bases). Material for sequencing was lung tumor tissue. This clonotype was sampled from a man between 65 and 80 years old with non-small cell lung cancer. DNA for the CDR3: TGTATCAGCAGGGAGGAGGGACCGTTTACATACACAGGGGAGCTGTTTTTT. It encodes CISREEGPFTYTGELFF.